This record covers a single T cell receptor (beta chain). Its antigen is currently unknown. The sample originates from a study of graft-versus-host responses after intestinal transplantation. For the study at large: All recipients were transplanted with multivisceral, liver-intestinal, or isolated intestinal grafts. All of the recipients had induction that used anti-thymocyte globulin, then tacrolimus and steroids for approximately 3 years. Overall study findings and caveats: GvH clones turned up in recipient marrow; some had shown up first in ileum or blood. With peak circulating GvH clone levels came an association with early post-transplant HvG declines.

V was clipped by 10 bases and J by 5 bases, with 15 bases between them. Germline values: CDR1 MDHEN, CDR2 SYDVKM. This CDR3 is 12 amino acids long. Libraries were prepared by immunoSEQ multiplex PCR; TCRdb keeps only in-frame clonotypes and omits some of them. The repertoire consists of 150,000 or so clones, with 92% occurring once and the leading ten covering 0.19%. This chain joins TRBV28 and TRBJ2-7; tentatively, D is TRBD2 (5 bases). This TCR was recovered from a human donor who received an intestinal transplant. This specimen consisted of unstimulated CD4+ T cells sorted from spleen or lymph node cells, obtained before intestinal transplant. The CDR3: CATHSDFHEQYF. The CDR3 DNA sequence: TGTGCCACACACTCGGACTTCCACGAGCAGTACTTC.